The 9 T cell receptor beta chains in this list originate from one sample, sequenced in a study of OX40 agonist ivuxolimab in advanced cancers. Library creation used the immunoSEQ multiplex PCR assay. This immuneACCESS table, as held by TCRdb, lists in-frame sequences with V and J called but not all clones. Of the missing ones, under half trace to an unresolved V gene in checked studies; the others have no known cause. Across this sample there are under 50,000 clones, with 75% to 80% seen only once. The ten largest clonotypes hold roughly 7.3% of the sample. The source material was CD4+ or CD8+ T cells sorted from blood, sampled in a trial of the OX40 agonist ivuxolimab. The origin of the receptors is an adult with an advanced solid tumor such as melanoma, head and neck, liver or kidney cancer.

The J gene is TRBJ1-2, the V gene TRBV4-1, with D possibly being TRBD1 (6 bases). Trimming shortened V by 3 bases and J by 3 bases, and 17 bases separated the two germline ends. The CDR3 length is 16 residues. CDR1 and CDR2 from the germline V gene are MGHRA and YSYEKL. This chain's CDR3 is CASSQDAGELYYGYTF. CDR3 in DNA: TGCGCCAGCAGCCAGGACGCAGGGGAATTGTACTATGGCTACACCTTC.

The gene calls are TRBV2 and TRBJ2-1, with D possibly matching TRBD2 (5 bases). The CDR3 covers 15 residues. Germline V gives CDR1 SNHLY, CDR2 FYNNEI. V lost 8 bases and J lost 2, with 16 bases in between. The CDR3 protein is CASYGGRVPYNEQFF. CDR3 coding DNA: TGTGCCAGCTACGGAGGAAGGGTACCCTACAATGAGCAGTTCTTC. Full variable domain (missing parts from reference TRBV2 and TRBJ2-1): EPEVTQTPSHQVTQMGQEVILRCVPISNHLYFYWYRQILGQKVEFLVSFYNNEISEKSEIFDDQFSVERPDGSNFTLKIRSTKLEDSAMYFCASYGGRVPYNEQFFGPGTRLTVL.

The rearrangement joins TRBV5-6 to TRBJ2-1, with D possibly TRBD2 on 6 matching bases. Germline CDR1 reads SGHDT; CDR2 reads YYEEEE. Trimming removed 3 bases at V and 7 bases at J, with 14 bases between. CDR3 length: 14 residues. The CDR3 DNA sequence: TGTGCCAGCAGCTGGGGTGGGACTCTTAATGAGCAGTTCTTC. It translates to CASSWGGTLNEQFF.

The rearrangement links TRBV18 to TRBJ1-1, with no clear D. Germline V gene data show CDR1 as KGHSH and CDR2 as LQKENI. Trimming removed 0 bases from V and 0 bases from J, with 8 bases in between. The CDR3 extends over 15 amino acids. The CDR3 protein is CASSPPVGMNTEAFF. In DNA form, the CDR3 reads TGTGCCAGCTCACCACCGGTGGGGATGAACACTGAAGCTTTCTTT.

The chain recombines TRBV6-5 with TRBJ2-7, with unresolved D. Germline assignment: CDR1 MNHEY and CDR2 SVGAGI. V lost 5 bases to trimming and J lost 3 bases, with 11 bases between them. The CDR3 length is 13 residues. The CDR3 coding sequence is TGTGCCAGCAGTACCGGGCTCTACTACGAGCAGTACTTC. This translates into CASSTGLYYEQYF.

V gene TRBV6-5 combines with J gene TRBJ2-1, with D unclear. CDR3 length: 13 amino acids. Germline V gene data show CDR1 as MNHEY and CDR2 as SVGAGI. V was trimmed by 0 bases and J by 6 bases, leaving 6 bases between them. Written as DNA, the CDR3 is TGTGCCAGCAGTTACTCCCTAGGCAATGAGCAGTTCTTC. Its translation: CASSYSLGNEQFF.

As to this clone: Relative to the germline gene, one junction end is altered; a read error may explain this. The chain combines TRBV29-1 with TRBJ2-1; 13 bases map to TRBD2. CDR1 is SQVTM, CDR2 ANQGSEA, per germline. This CDR3 is built from 13 residues. Here the CDR3 reads CSVEDGTSGEAVF. As DNA, the CDR3 is TGCAGCGTTGAAGATGGGACTAGCGGGGAGGCGGTCTTC.

The chain carries TRBV6-4 and TRBJ2-7; 11 nucleotides agree with TRBD1. This CDR3 contains 18 residues. Germline V gene sequence: CDR1 MRHNA, CDR2 SNTAGT. V shed 5 bases, J shed 2 bases, and the junction held 14 bases outside the gene matches. In nucleotides, the CDR3 is TGTGCCAGCAGTTATACCTTTATGGACAGGGGGCTACCCTACGAGCAGTACTTC. It specifies CASSYTFMDRGLPYEQYF.

The chain links TRBV28 to TRBJ1-3, with a weak D call TRBD1 (6 bases). Germline assignment: CDR1 MDHEN and CDR2 SYDVKM. With 8 bases removed from V and 4 bases from J, the gap between germline ends came to 15 bases. There are 14 residues in the CDR3. The CDR3 region is CASRGGGAGNTIYF. CDR3 nucleotide sequence: TGTGCCAGCCGCGGGGGCGGCGCCGGAAACACCATATATTTT. Looking up the rest from reference TRBV28 and TRBJ1-3 gives the full variable domain: DVKVTQSSRYLVKRTGEKVFLECVQDMDHENMFWYRQDPGLGLRLIYFSYDVKMKEKGDIPEGYSVSREKKERFSLILESASTNQTSMYLCASRGGGAGNTIYFGEGSWLTVV.